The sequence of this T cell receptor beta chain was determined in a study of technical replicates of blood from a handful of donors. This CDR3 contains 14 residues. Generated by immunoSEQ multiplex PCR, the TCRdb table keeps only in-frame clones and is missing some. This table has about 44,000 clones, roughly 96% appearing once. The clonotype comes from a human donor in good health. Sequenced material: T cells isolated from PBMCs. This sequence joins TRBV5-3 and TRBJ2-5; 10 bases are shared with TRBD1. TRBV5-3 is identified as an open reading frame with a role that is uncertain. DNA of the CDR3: TGTGCAGCGACGACAGGGGGCTGTAAGGAGACCCAGTACTTC. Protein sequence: CAATTGGCKETQYF.